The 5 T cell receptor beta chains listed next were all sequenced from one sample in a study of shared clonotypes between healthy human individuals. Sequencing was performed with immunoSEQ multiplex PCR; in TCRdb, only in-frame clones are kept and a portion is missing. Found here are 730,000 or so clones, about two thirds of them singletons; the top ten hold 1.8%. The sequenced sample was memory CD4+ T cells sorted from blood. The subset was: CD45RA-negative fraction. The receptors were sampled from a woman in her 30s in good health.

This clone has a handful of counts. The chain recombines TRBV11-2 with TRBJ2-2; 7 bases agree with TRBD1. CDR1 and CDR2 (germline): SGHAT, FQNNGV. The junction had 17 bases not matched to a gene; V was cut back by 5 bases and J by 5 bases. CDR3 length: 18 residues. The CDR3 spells CASSPNLGQAGGTGELFF. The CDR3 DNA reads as TGTGCCAGCAGCCCTAACCTCGGACAGGCAGGGGGAACCGGGGAGCTGTTTTTT.

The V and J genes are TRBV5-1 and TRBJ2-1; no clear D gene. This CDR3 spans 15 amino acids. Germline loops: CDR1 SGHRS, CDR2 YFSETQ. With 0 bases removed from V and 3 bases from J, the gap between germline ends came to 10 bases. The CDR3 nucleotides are TGCGCCAGCAGCTTGGAGGGTCAGATCTACAATGAGCAGTTCTTC. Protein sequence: CASSLEGQIYNEQFF.

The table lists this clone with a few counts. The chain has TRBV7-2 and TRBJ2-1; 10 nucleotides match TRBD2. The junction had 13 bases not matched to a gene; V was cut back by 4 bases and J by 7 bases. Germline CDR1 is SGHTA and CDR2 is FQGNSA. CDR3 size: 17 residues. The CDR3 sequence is CASSSRPPSGSGNEQFF. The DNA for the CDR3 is TGTGCCAGCAGCTCACGACCACCTAGCGGGAGTGGGAATGAGCAGTTCTTC.

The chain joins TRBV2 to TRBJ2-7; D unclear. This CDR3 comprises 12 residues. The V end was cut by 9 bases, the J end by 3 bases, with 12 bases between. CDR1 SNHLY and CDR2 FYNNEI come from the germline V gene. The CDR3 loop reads CASLRALYEQYF. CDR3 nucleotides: TGTGCCAGTCTTCGGGCGCTCTACGAGCAGTACTTC.

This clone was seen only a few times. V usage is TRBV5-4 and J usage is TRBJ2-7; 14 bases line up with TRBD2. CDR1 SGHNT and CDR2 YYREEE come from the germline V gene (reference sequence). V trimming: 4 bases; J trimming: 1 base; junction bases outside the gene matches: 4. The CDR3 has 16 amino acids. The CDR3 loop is CASSHGLAGGSYEQYF. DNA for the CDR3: TGTGCCAGCAGCCACGGACTAGCGGGAGGATCCTACGAGCAGTACTTC.